One sample yielded the 32 T cell receptor beta chains listed below, sequenced in a study of PD-1 blockade in classical Hodgkin lymphoma. Described time point: cycle 4 day 1 (C4D1), after 5 to 7 weeks of nivolumab. Every one of the patients relapsed after autologous stem cell transplantation (brentuximab vedotin exposure was variable). The protocol was immunoSEQ multiplex PCR, while the TCRdb copy is restricted to in-frame clones and leaves out a portion. Among tens of thousands of clones listed, around four fifths were seen once. The sample consisted of peripheral blood mononuclear cells (PBMCs), taken before the fourth cycle of nivolumab. Receptors were obtained from a human donor with classical Hodgkin lymphoma.

The chain is built from TRBV28 and TRBJ1-4; D is possibly TRBD1 (5 bases). Germline V gene sequence: CDR1 MDHEN, CDR2 SYDVKM. V was shortened by 7 bases and J by 6 bases, with 15 bases between the two germline ends. The CDR3 spans 14 residues. CDR3 region: CASTYGGVDEKLFF. The CDR3 DNA reads TGTGCCAGCACCTATGGGGGAGTCGATGAAAAACTGTTTTTT.

The V and J genes are TRBV6-6 and TRBJ2-1; 9 bases agree with TRBD2. Germline values: CDR1 MNHNY, CDR2 SVGAGI (reference sequence). J lost 9 bases, V lost 5 bases, and 2 bases had no gene match. The CDR3 totals 12 residues. The CDR3 loop reads CASSPAGGEQFF. The CDR3, as DNA: TGTGCCAGCAGTCCAGCGGGGGGTGAGCAGTTCTTC.

The rearrangement links TRBV18 to TRBJ1-6; 7 bases are shared with TRBD1. Germline CDR1 is KGHSH and CDR2 is LQKENI. V trimming: 4 bases; J trimming: 7 bases; junction bases outside the gene matches: 7. This CDR3 has 15 residues. The CDR3 here is CASSLLQGPNSPLHF. The CDR3 nucleotides read TGTGCCAGCTCACTCCTACAGGGGCCCAATTCACCCCTCCACTTT.

A word on this clone: Its ends do not fully match the called genes, so a read error is possible. The chain recombines TRBV6-5 with TRBJ2-7; 7 nucleotides align to TRBD1. The germline gives CDR1 MNHEY, CDR2 SVGAGI. CDR3 length: 11 amino acids. CDR3: CASSERGDSFF. The CDR3 region has the DNA TGTGCCAGCAGTGAACGAGGGGACAGCTTCTTC.

J is TRBJ1-3 and V is TRBV5-1; D might be TRBD1 (6 bases). The V end lost 0 bases, the J end lost 0 bases, and 10 bases lay between the germline ends. This CDR3 has 16 residues. Germline lookup yields CDR1 SGHRS and CDR2 YFSETQ. The CDR3 loop reads CASSLGQANSGNTIYF. The DNA of the CDR3 is TGCGCCAGCAGCTTGGGACAGGCGAACTCTGGAAACACCATATATTTT.

In its sample, this clone was seen once. The V gene is TRBV28, the J gene TRBJ2-1, with 9 bases that match TRBD1. The V gene end was trimmed by 4 bases and the J gene end by 2 bases; junction bases not matched to a gene: 3. CDR1 is MDHEN and CDR2 is SYDVKM in the germline V gene. The CDR3 consists of 15 residues. CDR3 DNA: TGTGCCAGCAGTTCCGGGACAGGGCCCTACAATGAGCAGTTCTTC. It encodes CASSSGTGPYNEQFF.

V is TRBV7-2 and J is TRBJ2-7, with 14 bases fitting TRBD2. V was pared by 5 bases and J by 6 bases, with 6 bases of the junction left unmatched. The CDR3 has 15 residues. The germline V gene has CDR1 SGHTA and CDR2 FQGNSA. CDR3 sequence: CASSPRTSGGIEQYF. The CDR3 DNA follows: TGTGCCAGCAGCCCCCGGACTAGCGGGGGGATCGAGCAGTACTTC.

This clone was recorded a few times. This chain connects TRBV27 to TRBJ2-7; 9 bases align to TRBD1. V dropped 5 bases and J dropped 4; count of bases not matched to a gene: 6. Looked up from germline, CDR1 is MNHEY and CDR2 is SMNVEV (reference sequence). This CDR3 is built from 14 residues. The CDR3 DNA follows: TGTGCCAGCAGTCCTAAGGACAGGGGATACGAGCAGTACTTC. Its protein is CASSPKDRGYEQYF.

This clone was detected only a few times. This rearrangement joins TRBV7-9 to TRBJ1-1; D is unclear. Germline V CDR1 and CDR2: SEHNR, FQNEAQ (reference sequence). The germline V and J ends were trimmed by 0 bases and 1 base, with 3 bases remaining between them. The CDR3 is 13 residues long. The CDR3 DNA follows: TGTGCCAGCAGCTTAGCAGGGAACACTGAAGCTTTCTTT. Amino acids: CASSLAGNTEAFF.

The chain combines TRBV19 with TRBJ2-2, with 7 bases aligning to TRBD1. This CDR3 is 13 amino acids long. Per the germline V gene, CDR1 is LNHDA and CDR2 is SQIVND (reference sequence). The V and J ends lost 3 bases and 6 bases, in that order; junction bases with no gene match: 1. The CDR3 is CASSMTGPGELFF. DNA of the CDR3: TGTGCCAGTAGTATGACAGGGCCCGGGGAGCTGTTTTTT.

This clone was recorded a few times. The rearrangement joins TRBV18 to TRBJ1-1; TRBD1 might be the D (5 bases). V was pared by 3 bases and J by 0 bases, with 11 bases between. The CDR3 covers 15 residues. Germline assignment: CDR1 KGHSH and CDR2 LQKENI. CDR3 in DNA: TGTGCCAGCTCACCCAGACAGAGCATGAACACTGAAGCTTTCTTT. Residues: CASSPRQSMNTEAFF.

This clone was counted only a few times. The gene calls are TRBV2 and TRBJ2-3; D unresolved. The CDR3 has 11 amino acids. Germline-derived CDR1 and CDR2 are SNHLY and FYNNEI. Trimming pared 4 bases from V and 2 bases from J, leaving 1 base between. The CDR3, as DNA: TGTGCCAGCAGTGTCACAGATACGCAGTATTTT. Translating it yields CASSVTDTQYF. Filled out from reference TRBV2 and TRBJ2-3, the complete variable domain reads EPEVTQTPSHQVTQMGQEVILRCVPISNHLYFYWYRQILGQKVEFLVSFYNNEISEKSEIFDDQFSVERPDGSNFTLKIRSTKLEDSAMYFCASSVTDTQYFGPGTRLTVL.

V is TRBV6-5 and J is TRBJ1-5; D possibly corresponds to TRBD1 (6 bases). Germline values: CDR1 MNHEY, CDR2 SVGAGI. The CDR3 covers 13 residues. Trimming cost V 5 bases and J 6 bases, with 11 bases left between them. Here the CDR3 reads CASSPSGVQPQHF. The CDR3, as DNA: TGTGCCAGCAGTCCATCAGGGGTTCAGCCCCAGCATTTT.

This chain uses TRBV6-5 with TRBJ1-5; 7 positions match TRBD1. Germline assignment: CDR1 MNHEY and CDR2 SVGAGI. This CDR3 contains 14 residues. Unmatched junction bases numbered 5, after V lost 6 bases and J lost 3 bases. CDR3 nucleotide sequence: TGTGCCAGCAGATCGACAGGGAACAATCAGCCCCAGCATTTT. Translated, it gives CASRSTGNNQPQHF.

The chain combines TRBV5-1 with TRBJ1-4; D is unclear. Germline values: CDR1 SGHRS, CDR2 YFSETQ. The V gene lost 5 bases and the J gene lost 0 bases, with 14 bases spanning the gap. The CDR3 is 16 amino acids. This CDR3 is CASRLTLSTTNEKLFF. The DNA of the CDR3 is TGCGCCAGCAGATTGACACTTTCCACAACTAATGAAAAACTGTTTTTT. The whole variable domain, filled in from reference TRBV5-1 and TRBJ1-4, reads KAGVTQTPRYLIKTRGQQVTLSCSPISGHRSVSWYQQTPGQGLQFLFEYFSETQRNKGNFPGRFSGRQFSNSRSEMNVSTLELGDSALYLCASRLTLSTTNEKLFFGSGTQLSVL.

The gene calls are TRBV6-5 and TRBJ2-5; D remains unclear. TRBJ2-7 explains the end of the DNA better; the J call may be wrong. The CDR3 is made up of 11 amino acids. Germline values: CDR1 MNHEY, CDR2 SVGAGI. CDR3 coding DNA: TGTGCCAGCAGTTCTAACTACGAGCAGTACTTC. Protein sequence: CASSSNYEQYF.

This clone was seen more than once but under ten times. The chain uses TRBV28 and TRBJ1-1; no definite D call. CDR1 MDHEN and CDR2 SYDVKM come from the germline V gene. V lost 5 bases and J 11 bases, leaving 15 bases between the germline ends. This CDR3 spans 12 amino acids. The CDR3 sequence is CASSRFTLGAFF. Written as DNA, the CDR3 is TGTGCCAGCAGTCGATTTACGCTGGGGGCTTTCTTT.

The J gene is TRBJ1-1, the V gene TRBV6-5; the D is unclear. Trimming pared 0 bases from V and 1 base from J, leaving 12 bases between. This CDR3 has 16 amino acids. The germline CDR1 and CDR2 sequences are MNHEY and SVGAGI. This CDR3 reads CASSYSFPDANTEAFF. The CDR3, as DNA: TGTGCCAGCAGTTACTCTTTTCCAGATGCGAACACTGAAGCTTTCTTT.

This chain connects TRBV4-1 to TRBJ2-7, with D perhaps assigned TRBD1 or TRBD2 (5 bases each). Trimming shortened V by 0 bases and J by 1 base, and 19 bases separated the two germline ends. The germline V gene encodes CDR1 MGHRA and CDR2 YSYEKL. This CDR3 comprises 18 residues. The DNA for the CDR3 is TGCGCCAGCAGCCAAGAAGCCCTCCGGGACGCAGTGTCCTACGAGCAGTACTTC. This codes for CASSQEALRDAVSYEQYF.

The V and J genes are TRBV30 and TRBJ2-7, with D perhaps matching TRBD1 (5 bases). This CDR3 region has 11 residues. In germline, CDR1 is GTSNPN, CDR2 SVGIG (reference sequence). The V and J ends lost 5 bases and 4 bases respectively, with 9 bases between them. CDR3 sequence: CAWDSVYEQYF. The CDR3 DNA reads as TGTGCCTGGGACAGTGTGTACGAGCAGTACTTC. The full variable domain, completed using reference TRBV30 and TRBJ2-7, is SQTIHQWPATLVQPVGSPLSLECTVEGTSNPNLYWYRQAAGRGLQLLFYSVGIGQISSEVPQNLSASRPQDRQFILSSKKLLLSDSGFYLCAWDSVYEQYFGPGTRLTVT.

This chain uses TRBV10-3 with TRBJ2-2; D gene unclear. Germline values: CDR1 ENHRY, CDR2 SYGVKD. This CDR3 region has 15 residues. Deletions cut 3 bases from V and 7 bases from J, with 15 bases between. The CDR3 DNA follows: TGTGCCATCAGTGAATTTGAACAACTGAACGGGGAGCTGTTTTTT. Encoded protein: CAISEFEQLNGELFF.

The chain joins TRBV28 to TRBJ1-6; D is ambiguous. Trimming shortened V by 3 bases and J by 8 bases, and 14 bases separated the two germline ends. In germline, CDR1 is MDHEN, CDR2 SYDVKM. The CDR3 spans 15 residues. The CDR3, as DNA: TGTGCCAGCAGTTTGGCCCAACCCGGGGATTCACCCCTCCACTTT. This sequence encodes CASSLAQPGDSPLHF. Supplemented by reference TRBV28 and TRBJ1-6, the full variable domain reads DVKVTQSSRYLVKRTGEKVFLECVQDMDHENMFWYRQDPGLGLRLIYFSYDVKMKEKGDIPEGYSVSREKKERFSLILESASTNQTSMYLCASSLAQPGDSPLHFGNGTRLTVT.

This clone showed up just once. The chain links TRBV6-6 to TRBJ1-2, with 7 bases that match TRBD1. J was trimmed by 4 bases and V by 7 bases; bases with no gene match: 9. The CDR3 extends over 14 amino acids. Germline V gives CDR1 MNHNY, CDR2 SVGAGI (reference sequence). The CDR3 coding sequence is TGTGCCAGCAAATTACCCGGACAGGTCTATGGCTACACCTTC. It encodes CASKLPGQVYGYTF.

V gene TRBV12-2 combines with J gene TRBJ1-1. TRBV12-2 is a documented pseudogene. This CDR3 spans 18 amino acids. The DNA for the CDR3 is TGTGCAAGTCGCTTACTAACCCGAAATATAGGCCTGAACACTGAAGCTTTCTTT. Translating it yields CASRLLTRNIGLNTEAFF.

V usage is TRBV9 and J usage is TRBJ1-2; possibly TRBD1 for D (6 bases). The CDR3 extends over 20 amino acids. CDR1 is SGDLS and CDR2 is YYNGEE in the germline V gene. The germline V and J ends were trimmed by 1 base and 5 bases, with 30 bases remaining between them. CDR3: CASSVNPRSAGDKTPYGYTF. The CDR3 bases are TGTGCCAGCAGCGTAAATCCCCGGTCGGCAGGGGACAAAACACCGTATGGCTACACCTTC.

This clone was seen a few times. The CDR3 nucleotides read TGTGCCAGCAGCTTGAACCTTCAGGGGATCGGCTACACCTTC. It codes for CASSLNLQGIGYTF. The chain couples TRBV5-6 to TRBJ1-2; TRBD1 might be the D (6 bases). The CDR3 extends over 14 amino acids. The ends were cut back, 1 base at V and 8 bases at J, with 15 bases in the middle. Germline V gives CDR1 SGHDT, CDR2 YYEEEE. Drawing the rest from reference TRBV5-6 and TRBJ1-2, the complete variable domain is DAGVTQSPTHLIKTRGQQVTLRCSPKSGHDTVSWYQQALGQGPQFIFQYYEEEERQRGNFPDRFSGHQFPNYSSELNVNALLLGDSALYLCASSLNLQGIGYTFGSGTRLTVV.

The J gene is TRBJ2-1, the V gene TRBV10-2, with D possibly TRBD1 on 5 matching bases. Germline V CDR1 and CDR2: WSHSY, SAAADI. This CDR3 region has 14 residues. Trimming took off 3 bases at V and 3 bases at J, with 9 bases between the two ends. The CDR3 spells CASSDRASYNEQFF. The CDR3 DNA sequence: TGCGCCAGCAGTGACAGGGCCAGCTACAATGAGCAGTTCTTC.

The V gene is TRBV19, the J gene TRBJ1-5; no definite D call. This CDR3 is 15 amino acids long. Trimming left V 4 bases short and J 3 bases short, with 13 bases between. Germline V gives CDR1 LNHDA, CDR2 SQIVND (reference sequence). The CDR3 DNA follows: TGTGCCAGTAGTAAGCCGGTCGTGGCCAATCAGCCCCAGCATTTT. As protein: CASSKPVVANQPQHF.

The chain combines TRBV27 with TRBJ1-2; D unresolved. The V end was cut by 5 bases, the J end by 4 bases, with 14 bases between. The germline CDR1 and CDR2 sequences are MNHEY and SMNVEV (reference sequence). The CDR3 runs to 14 residues. The CDR3 loop reads CASSTGRRGYGYTF. The DNA for the CDR3 is TGTGCCAGCAGTACTGGTAGACGGGGCTATGGCTACACCTTC.

Of note for this clone: The junction differs from germline at one of its ends, possibly a read error. CDR3 sequence: CASCLGGRETQYF. The CDR3 nucleotides are TGTGCCAGCTGCTTGGGAGGGCGGGAGACCCAGTACTTC. The chain is built from TRBV7-7 and TRBJ2-5, with 7 bases that match TRBD2. The CDR3 covers 13 residues. From germline, CDR1 is SSHAT and CDR2 FNYEAQ (reference sequence).

This clone was counted once. V gene TRBV7-3 combines with J gene TRBJ2-3; tentatively, D is TRBD2 (6 bases). V was cut by 6 bases and J by 2 bases, with 18 bases left in between. From germline, CDR1 is SGHTA and CDR2 FQGTGA. This CDR3 has 16 residues. CDR3 residues: CASSPDGAGTTDTQYF. The CDR3 nucleotides are TGTGCCAGCAGTCCCGACGGGGCGGGGACCACAGATACGCAGTATTTT.

This chain uses TRBV28 with TRBJ2-7; perhaps TRBD2 as D (5 bases). Between the trimmed V and J ends, which lost 6 bases and 0 bases, there was a span of 12 bases. The length of the CDR3 is 14 residues. CDR1 and CDR2 (germline): MDHEN, SYDVKM. The CDR3 DNA reads TGTGCCAGCAGCCCGGATAGCGCCTCCTACGAGCAGTACTTC. This codes for CASSPDSASYEQYF.